Below, 28 T cell receptor beta chains from the same sample are listed, as sequenced in a study of identical twins. TCRdb fed the 5' RACE reads into MiXCR, producing one record per CDR3 protein. In the table there are some 250,000 distinct CDR3 sequences, approximately 12% of which are singletons. The same sample was also used in a study of yellow fever vaccine responses in identical twins.

The specimen was memory (CD45RO+) T cells sorted from blood. The receptors stem from a woman younger than 35 in good health.

There are a few counts of this clonotype. DNA of the CDR3: TGTGCCAGCAGTTTCGACAGGGGGCCTAGCGGGGGTTACAATGAGCAGTTCTTC. It specifies CASSFDRGPSGGYNEQFF. The rearrangement uses TRBV6-5 and TRBJ2-1; D may be TRBD1 or TRBD2 (10 bases each). The ends were cut back, 4 bases at V and 4 bases at J, with 23 bases in the middle. CDR1 is MNHEY, CDR2 SVGAGI, per germline. This CDR3 has 18 residues.

There are a few counts of this clonotype. The chain links TRBV5-6 to TRBJ2-5, with TRBD1 as a possible D gene (6 bases). V was shortened by 4 bases and J by 5 bases, with 15 bases between the two germline ends. The CDR3 spans 14 residues. The germline V gene encodes CDR1 SGHDT and CDR2 YYEEEE. The CDR3 region has the DNA TGTGCCAGCAGCGCGGAACAGGGTTGGGAGACCCAGTACTTC. Residues: CASSAEQGWETQYF.

This clonotype occurred a few times. CDR3 loop: CASSYLLSRDREPGELFF. The CDR3 DNA follows: TGTGCCAGCAGTTACCTCCTTAGCCGGGACAGGGAGCCCGGGGAGCTGTTTTTT. The chain combines TRBV28 with TRBJ2-2; 9 bases map to TRBD1. CDR3 length: 18 amino acids. Per the germline V gene, CDR1 is MDHEN and CDR2 is SYDVKM. Trimming cost V 4 bases and J 6 bases; bases outside gene matches: 15.

This clonotype was seen only a few times. The CDR3 protein is CASSLGPGLNAYEQYF. The CDR3 coding sequence is TGTGCCAGCAGCTTGGGCCCGGGACTCAATGCCTACGAGCAGTACTTC. The chain is built from TRBV5-5 and TRBJ2-7, with D tentatively TRBD2 (6 bases). CDR1 SGHKS and CDR2 YYEKEE come from the germline V gene (reference sequence). Between the trimmed V and J ends, which lost 0 bases and 2 bases, there was a span of 15 bases. The CDR3 spans 16 residues.

This clonotype was counted at least ten times. The chain has TRBV29-1 and TRBJ2-5, with 8 nucleotides matching TRBD1. This CDR3 has 16 amino acids. Germline V gene sequence: CDR1 SQVTM, CDR2 ANQGSEA. The V segment lost 1 base and the J segment 5 bases; nucleotides outside the gene matches: 12. The CDR3 spells CSVEAQTQGAGETQYF. The CDR3 coding sequence is TGCAGCGTTGAAGCTCAGACCCAGGGGGCGGGGGAGACCCAGTACTTC. Full variable domain (rest looked up from reference TRBV29-1 and TRBJ2-5): SAVISQKPSRDICQRGTSLTIQCQVDSQVTMMFWYRQQPGQSLTLIATANQGSEATYESGFVIDKFPISRPNLTFSTLTVSNMSPEDSSIYLCSVEAQTQGAGETQYFGPGTRLLVL.

This clonotype was seen more than once but under ten times. This rearrangement joins TRBV29-1 to TRBJ1-3; D gene ambiguous. Per the germline V gene, CDR1 is SQVTM and CDR2 is ANQGSEA. The CDR3 has 12 residues. V was clipped by 0 bases and J by 3 bases, with 3 bases between them. CDR3 loop: CSVEEVGNTIYF. For the CDR3, the DNA is TGCAGCGTTGAAGAGGTTGGAAACACCATATATTTT.

This chain links TRBV3-1 with TRBJ2-1; 8 bases match TRBD2. From germline, CDR1 is LGHDT and CDR2 YNNKEL (reference sequence). This CDR3 has 13 amino acids. Trimming at V came to 2 bases and at J to 6 bases, leaving 0 bases not matched to a gene. CDR3 sequence: CASSQTSGNEQFF. The DNA of the CDR3 is TGTGCCAGCAGCCAAACTAGCGGCAATGAGCAGTTCTTC.

The sample holds many counts of this clonotype. This sequence joins TRBV5-5 and TRBJ2-4, with D possibly being TRBD1 (6 bases). The CDR3 is 16 residues long. V was cut by 5 bases and J by 6 bases, with 21 bases left in between. Germline lookup yields CDR1 SGHKS and CDR2 YYEKEE (reference sequence). CDR3 protein: CASRLGAKGAANIQYF. DNA of the CDR3: TGTGCCAGCAGGCTGGGGGCAAAGGGAGCGGCAAACATTCAGTACTTC.

This clonotype was recorded a few times. This chain connects TRBV6-1 to TRBJ2-7; 9 positions match TRBD1. Germline-derived CDR1 and CDR2 are MNHNS and SASEGT. V lost 7 bases and J lost 6; bases outside the gene matches: 10. The CDR3 contains 14 residues. The CDR3 region has the DNA TGTGCCAGCACCGCCCGGGACAGGGTTACCGAGCAGTACTTC. Its translation: CASTARDRVTEQYF.

The sample holds a few counts of this clonotype. The CDR3 spells CASSLSIYGYTF. CDR3 DNA: TGTGCCAGCAGTTTGTCAATCTATGGCTACACCTTC. The chain uses TRBV28 and TRBJ1-2; D is ambiguous. The germline V gene has CDR1 MDHEN and CDR2 SYDVKM. Trimming stripped 3 bases from V and 4 bases from J, with 6 bases between. The CDR3 sequence is 12 residues long.

The chain couples TRBV14 to TRBJ2-5; 7 bases are a match to TRBD1. V dropped 4 bases and J dropped 5; count of bases not matched to a gene: 7. The CDR3 totals 14 residues. The germline V gene encodes CDR1 SGHDN and CDR2 FVKESK. CDR3 coding DNA: TGTGCCAGCAGCCGCAACAGGGGTGGGGAGACCCAGTACTTC. As protein: CASSRNRGGETQYF. The full variable domain, its missing parts supplied by reference TRBV14 and TRBJ2-5, is EAGVTQFPSHSVIEKGQTVTLRCDPISGHDNLYWYRRVMGKEIKFLLHFVKESKQDESGMPNNRFLAERTGGTYSTLKVQPAELEDSGVYFCASSRNRGGETQYFGPGTRLLVL.

This clonotype was detected ten times or more. CDR3 amino acids: CSVEGPSEAFF. As DNA, the CDR3 is TGCAGCGTTGAGGGGCCCTCAGAAGCTTTCTTT. The chain is built from TRBV29-1 and TRBJ1-1; maybe TRBD1 (5 bases). The germline CDR1 and CDR2 sequences are SQVTM and ANQGSEA. Trimming shortened V by 3 bases and J by 8 bases, and 10 bases separated the two germline ends. This CDR3 contains 11 residues.

This clonotype occurred many times. The chain joins TRBV7-8 to TRBJ2-1; 10 nucleotides agree with TRBD2. CDR3 length: 16 residues. J lost 0 bases, V lost 5 bases, and 4 bases had no gene match. CDR1 and CDR2 from the germline V gene are SGHVS and FQNEAQ. This CDR3 is CASSRTSGSSYNEQFF. The CDR3 DNA is TGTGCCAGCAGCCGGACTAGCGGAAGCTCCTACAATGAGCAGTTCTTC.

The gene calls are TRBV10-3 and TRBJ2-5; possibly TRBD1 for D (6 bases). V dropped 10 bases and J dropped 3 bases, with 15 bases sitting between them. The CDR3 is 13 amino acids. CDR1 is ENHRY and CDR2 is SYGVKD in the germline V gene. Written as DNA, the CDR3 is TGTGCCACCGGCCGGACAGCCGAAGAGACCCAGTACTTC. Its translation: CATGRTAEETQYF.

This clonotype was counted at least ten times. The chain uses TRBV4-2 and TRBJ2-2, with a possible D match to TRBD2 (5 bases). V was trimmed by 3 bases and J by 6 bases, leaving 14 bases between them. This CDR3 region has 15 residues. Per the germline V gene, CDR1 is LGHNA and CDR2 is YNFKEQ. CDR3: CASSQENSEAGELFF. CDR3 coding DNA: TGTGCCAGCAGCCAGGAAAATAGCGAGGCCGGGGAGCTGTTTTTT.

The V call is TRBV5-4, the J call TRBJ1-1, with D maybe TRBD1 (5 bases). CDR1 and CDR2 from the germline V gene are SGHNT and YYREEE (reference sequence). V was shortened by 0 bases and J by 4 bases, with 19 bases between the two germline ends. The CDR3 is made up of 17 amino acids. The CDR3 loop is CASSLATRGVTSTEAFF. For the CDR3, the DNA is TGTGCCAGCAGCTTGGCGACCCGGGGGGTGACAAGCACTGAAGCTTTCTTT.

This clonotype was counted between two and nine times. V is TRBV20-1 and J is TRBJ2-3, with D perhaps TRBD1 (5 bases). V was clipped by 6 bases and J by 0 bases, with 13 bases between them. The CDR3 totals 14 residues. Germline V gene data show CDR1 as DFQATT and CDR2 as SNEGSKA (reference sequence). DNA for the CDR3: TGCAGTGCCCAAAGGCCAGGGAGCACAGATACGCAGTATTTT. Protein: CSAQRPGSTDTQYF.

This clonotype was counted many times. This CDR3 is CASSLGTGLEQFF. CDR3 DNA: TGTGCCAGCAGCTTGGGGACAGGGCTTGAGCAGTTCTTC. The J gene is TRBJ2-1, the V gene TRBV7-2, with 9 bases lining up with TRBD1. CDR1 and CDR2 (germline): SGHTA, FQGNSA. CDR3 length equals 13 residues. The J segment lost 9 bases and the V segment lost 3 bases, leaving 3 bases of the junction unmatched.

The V call is TRBV3-1, the J call TRBJ2-3; D ambiguous. From germline, CDR1 is LGHDT and CDR2 YNNKEL (reference sequence). With 2 bases removed from V and 3 bases from J, the gap between germline ends came to 12 bases. The CDR3 is made up of 15 amino acids. CDR3 amino acids: CASSQQGSTTDTQYF. The CDR3 coding sequence is TGTGCCAGCAGCCAACAAGGGTCTACGACAGATACGCAGTATTTT.

In its sample, this clonotype was seen a few times. This chain joins TRBV6-1 and TRBJ2-7, with 11 bases fitting TRBD1. Looked up from germline, CDR1 is MNHNS and CDR2 is SASEGT. V lost 6 bases to trimming and J lost 7 bases; unmatched junction nucleotides: 11. The CDR3 consists of 15 residues. CDR3 region: CASRAGTGGSGEQYF. The DNA for the CDR3 is TGTGCCAGCAGAGCCGGGACAGGGGGATCAGGGGAGCAGTACTTC.

This chain joins TRBV5-1 and TRBJ2-6; 7 bases are shared with TRBD1. Germline lookup yields CDR1 SGHRS and CDR2 YFSETQ. The trim removed 1 base at V and 2 bases at J, leaving 6 bases unmatched. The CDR3 totals 17 residues. In DNA form, the CDR3 reads TGCGCCAGCAGCTTGCAGCCAGGGGGACCTGGGGCCAACGTCCTGACTTTC. This codes for CASSLQPGGPGANVLTF.

This clonotype has at least ten counts. The chain combines TRBV5-1 with TRBJ2-2, with D perhaps matching TRBD1 (6 bases). Trimming took off 4 bases at V and 1 base at J, with 8 bases between the two ends. The germline V gene has CDR1 SGHRS and CDR2 YFSETQ. The CDR3 loop spans 14 amino acids. The CDR3 DNA reads as TGCGCCAGCAGCCCACAGGGGAACACCGGGGAGCTGTTTTTT. Translation: CASSPQGNTGELFF.

This clonotype turned up a few times. The rearrangement links TRBV7-3 to TRBJ2-2; D is ambiguous. The CDR3 consists of 13 residues. Deletions cut 1 base from V and 5 bases from J, with 5 bases between. CDR1 is SGHTA and CDR2 is FQGTGA in the germline V gene. The DNA for the CDR3 is TGTGCCAGCAGCTTAATCGGGACCGGGGAGCTGTTTTTT. Protein: CASSLIGTGELFF.

The V gene is TRBV10-3, the J gene TRBJ2-5; TRBD2 agrees at 13 bases. V was pared by 5 bases and J by 5 bases, with 5 bases of the junction left unmatched. Germline V gene lookup returns CDR1 ENHRY and CDR2 SYGVKD. The CDR3 is made up of 15 amino acids. The CDR3: CAISPGTSGAETQYF. Here the CDR3 DNA reads TGTGCCATCAGTCCCGGGACTAGCGGGGCGGAGACCCAGTACTTC.

This clonotype was counted many times. The CDR3 spells CASSLGAGNTEAFF. CDR3 bases: TGTGCCAGCAGCCTAGGAGCAGGCAACACTGAAGCTTTCTTT. The gene calls are TRBV7-3 and TRBJ1-1; D gene uncertain. V gave up 5 bases and J gave up 2 bases, with 12 bases separating them. The CDR3 covers 14 residues. CDR1 is SGHTA, CDR2 FQGTGA, per germline.

This clonotype was observed a handful of times. This chain links TRBV20-1 with TRBJ2-7; D may be TRBD1 (6 bases). Trimming pared 5 bases from V and 2 bases from J, leaving 10 bases between. The CDR3 has 12 residues. The germline gives CDR1 DFQATT, CDR2 SNEGSKA (reference sequence). The CDR3 region has the DNA TGCAGTGCTCCGACAGGACCCTACGAGCAGTACTTC. Protein sequence: CSAPTGPYEQYF.

The gene calls are TRBV28 and TRBJ2-4; D may match TRBD1 or TRBD2 (5 bases each). Trimming left V 8 bases short and J 0 bases short, with 14 bases between. The length of the CDR3 is 15 residues. CDR1 is MDHEN, CDR2 SYDVKM, per germline. The DNA for the CDR3 is TGTGCCAGCTCCGGGGCTAAACTAGCCAAAAACATTCAGTACTTC. Translation: CASSGAKLAKNIQYF.

This clonotype was recorded a few times. This sequence joins TRBV24-1 and TRBJ2-5, with 9 bases matching TRBD1. The germline CDR1 and CDR2 sequences are KGHDR and SFDVKD. The trim removed 2 bases at V and 4 bases at J, leaving 10 bases unmatched. The CDR3 is made up of 17 amino acids. The CDR3 reads CATSDSLGQGSGETQYF. The CDR3 nucleotides read TGTGCCACCAGTGATTCCCTAGGACAGGGGAGTGGAGAGACCCAGTACTTC.